Below, 32 T cell receptor beta chains from the same sample are listed, as sequenced in a study of Ad26.COV2.S vaccination and SARS-CoV-2 variants. The assay was immunoSEQ multiplex PCR, and TCRdb's table has in-frame clones only and misses some. The sample shows 300,000 to 400,000 clones, roughly 84% of them seen only once. Treatment in this sample: roughly 18 received Ad26.COV2.S at low or high dose, single or two shots; about 5 received placebo; per-sample allocation not given. Collection of samples fell on day 63 after the first vaccine or placebo injection. This specimen consisted of peripheral blood, obtained in a trial of Ad26.COV2.S vaccine versus placebo. The receptors were gathered from a person between 18 and 65 years old who received the Ad26.COV2.S COVID-19 vaccine or a placebo.

This rearrangement joins TRBV9 to TRBJ2-7; perhaps TRBD1 as D (6 bases). Germline V gives CDR1 SGDLS, CDR2 YYNGEE. The CDR3 covers 15 residues. V was shortened by 2 bases and J by 4 bases, with 16 bases between the two germline ends. The CDR3 DNA reads TGTGCCAGCAGCGTCGCGGCCGGGACAAATTACGAGCAGTACTTC. This codes for CASSVAAGTNYEQYF.

The chain has TRBV30 and TRBJ1-2; D not resolved. The CDR3 totals 14 residues. Per germline, CDR1 GTSNPN and CDR2 SVGIG (reference sequence). The V and J ends lost 0 bases and 5 bases respectively, with 13 bases between them. Here the CDR3 DNA reads TGTGCCTGGAGTGTAAGCTGGCAGTCATATGGCTACACCTTC. Protein product: CAWSVSWQSYGYTF.

The chain uses TRBV9 and TRBJ1-1; 9 nucleotides line up with TRBD1. J gave up 5 bases and V 3 bases, and 8 bases lay outside the gene matches. Germline CDR1 SGDLS, CDR2 YYNGEE. The CDR3 is 15 residues long. DNA of the CDR3: TGTGCCAGCAGCGCCGTAACAGGGGGCTATACTGAAGCTTTCTTT. Translation gives CASSAVTGGYTEAFF.

This chain joins TRBV6-1 and TRBJ1-2; 7 nucleotides agree with TRBD1. The length of the CDR3 is 17 residues. CDR1 is MNHNS, CDR2 SASEGT, per germline. V trimming: 0 bases; J trimming: 7 bases; junction bases outside the gene matches: 14. CDR3 DNA sequence: TGTGCCAGCAGTGAAGCAAGGGGACAGCCCGGGACTAGTGGCTACACCTTC. Its protein is CASSEARGQPGTSGYTF.

This clone was recorded only once. This chain links TRBV7-2 with TRBJ2-3, with a tentative D call TRBD2 (5 bases). V lost 2 bases and J lost 2, with 11 bases in between. The CDR3 is made up of 15 amino acids. Germline lookup yields CDR1 SGHTA and CDR2 FQGNSA. CDR3 residues: CASSLLASYTDTQYF. In DNA, the CDR3 is TGTGCCAGCAGCTTATTGGCTAGCTACACAGATACGCAGTATTTT.

The rearrangement joins TRBV9 to TRBJ2-1; maybe TRBD1 (6 bases). With 3 bases removed from V and 1 base from J, the gap between germline ends came to 11 bases. CDR3 size: 15 residues. Germline assignment: CDR1 SGDLS and CDR2 YYNGEE. CDR3 in DNA: TGTGCCAGCAGCGGCGAAGGGGGTTCCTACAATGAGCAGTTCTTC. Protein sequence: CASSGEGGSYNEQFF.

This clone came up a few times. The rearrangement links TRBV3-1 (or the pseudogene TRBV3-2) to TRBJ1-1, with a weak D call TRBD1 (6 bases). The length of the CDR3 is 14 residues. V was trimmed by 5 bases and J by 6 bases, leaving 16 bases between them. Germline assignment: CDR1 LGHDT and CDR2 YNNKEL (reference sequence). The CDR3 sequence is CASSSRGHDAEAFF. DNA of the CDR3: TGTGCCAGCAGCAGCCGGGGACACGACGCTGAAGCTTTCTTT.

The chain links TRBV27 to TRBJ2-2; D unresolved. This CDR3 contains 12 residues. V lost 5 bases and J lost 9, with 10 bases in between. The germline V gene has CDR1 MNHEY and CDR2 SMNVEV (reference sequence). This chain's CDR3 is CASSPQRRELFF. CDR3 DNA sequence: TGTGCCAGCAGTCCACAGCGTAGGGAGCTGTTTTTT.

The chain joins TRBV5-4 to TRBJ1-2; a possible D gene is TRBD1 (5 bases). Germline-derived CDR1 and CDR2 are SGHNT and YYREEE (reference sequence). CDR3 length equals 14 residues. Trimming cost V 4 bases and J 0 bases, with 10 bases left between them. The CDR3 here is CASSLGGANYGYTF. The CDR3 DNA reads TGTGCCAGCAGCCTTGGGGGGGCTAACTATGGCTACACCTTC.

V is TRBV6-5 and J is TRBJ1-1, with no clear D. Germline V gene lookup returns CDR1 MNHEY and CDR2 SVGAGI. CDR3 length equals 14 residues. The V and J ends lost 3 bases and 4 bases respectively, with 12 bases between them. The CDR3 sequence: CASSYSDLSTEAFF. Here the CDR3 DNA reads TGTGCCAGCAGTTATTCGGACTTAAGCACTGAAGCTTTCTTT.

V is TRBV19 and J is TRBJ2-5; D gene ambiguous. This CDR3 region has 13 residues. The germline V gene has CDR1 LNHDA and CDR2 SQIVND (reference sequence). The V end lost 3 bases, the J end lost 4 bases, and 9 bases lay between the germline ends. CDR3 in amino acids: CASSILDGETQYF. The CDR3 DNA follows: TGTGCCAGTAGTATTTTAGACGGAGAGACCCAGTACTTC.

The chain uses TRBV5-1 and TRBJ2-6; 11 bases are shared with TRBD2. Germline V gene lookup returns CDR1 SGHRS and CDR2 YFSETQ. CDR3 size: 17 residues. V was clipped by 4 bases and J by 1 base; unmatched bases: 4. The DNA for the CDR3 is TGCGCCAGCAGCCAGACTAGCGGGGCTTCTGGGGCCAACGTCCTGACTTTC. Translation: CASSQTSGASGANVLTF.

The genes are TRBV4-3 and TRBJ1-4; TRBD1 agrees at 7 bases. V shed 2 bases and J 8 bases; nucleotides not matched to a gene: 5. This CDR3 region has 14 residues. The germline V gene encodes CDR1 LGHNA and CDR2 YSLEER. CDR3 protein: CASSQPGGREKLFF. The CDR3 DNA sequence: TGCGCCAGCAGCCAACCAGGGGGTCGGGAAAAACTGTTTTTT.

V is TRBV9 and J is TRBJ2-7, with a possible D match to TRBD1 (5 bases). This CDR3 is built from 14 residues. Germline CDR1 and CDR2: SGDLS and YYNGEE. Between the trimmed V and J ends, which lost 0 bases and 5 bases, there was a span of 12 bases. Here the CDR3 reads CASSVASRADEQYF. The CDR3 region has the DNA TGTGCCAGCAGCGTAGCGAGCAGGGCTGACGAGCAGTACTTC.

The chain joins TRBV5-1 to TRBJ2-5; the match to TRBD2 covers 9 bases. CDR1 and CDR2 (germline): SGHRS, YFSETQ. V was clipped by 4 bases and J by 2 bases; unmatched bases: 6. This CDR3 is built from 15 residues. CDR3 sequence reads: CASSPGLASQETQYF. The CDR3 bases are TGCGCCAGCAGCCCGGGACTAGCTTCACAAGAGACCCAGTACTTC. The variable domain in full, with the rest retrieved from reference TRBV5-1 and TRBJ2-5, is KAGVTQTPRYLIKTRGQQVTLSCSPISGHRSVSWYQQTPGQGLQFLFEYFSETQRNKGNFPGRFSGRQFSNSRSEMNVSTLELGDSALYLCASSPGLASQETQYFGPGTRLLVL.

Points on this clone: This sample includes further DNA sequences coding for the same CDR3. In DNA, the CDR3 is TGTGCCAGCAGTGTCCGGGAGACCCAGTACTTC. As protein: CASSVRETQYF. The chain combines TRBV12-3 or TRBV12-4 with TRBJ2-5; D unresolved. Trimming stripped 5 bases from V and 5 bases from J, with 6 bases between. The CDR3 sequence is 11 residues long.

The V and J genes are TRBV19 and TRBJ1-1, with a weak D call TRBD1 (5 bases). Per germline, CDR1 LNHDA and CDR2 SQIVND (reference sequence). This CDR3 is built from 14 residues. Trimming shortened V by 7 bases and J by 4 bases, and 16 bases separated the two germline ends. The CDR3 loop is CASNRDPEGTEAFF. The CDR3 nucleotides read TGTGCCAGTAACCGGGACCCTGAGGGCACTGAAGCTTTCTTT.

A note on this clone: Other DNA sequences in this sample translate to the same CDR3. This chain joins TRBV12-3 or TRBV12-4 and TRBJ2-5; D is possibly TRBD2 (6 bases). This CDR3 contains 13 residues. V was pared by 7 bases and J by 4 bases, with 13 bases between. CDR3 DNA sequence: TGTGCCAGCATACCCCGGGGGAGAGAGACCCAGTACTTC. This gives the protein CASIPRGRETQYF.

The gene calls are TRBV7-8 and TRBJ1-2; no clear D gene. The CDR3 loop spans 16 amino acids. V lost 1 base and J 7 bases, leaving 19 bases between the germline ends. Germline-derived CDR1 and CDR2 are SGHVS and FQNEAQ. The CDR3 sequence is CASSLEGRPGPGGYTF. As DNA, the CDR3 is TGTGCCAGCAGCTTAGAAGGTCGACCAGGTCCTGGTGGCTACACCTTC.

The J gene is TRBJ2-2, the V gene TRBV19, with a tentative D call TRBD2 (5 bases). The germline V gene encodes CDR1 LNHDA and CDR2 SQIVND (reference sequence). The CDR3 runs to 16 residues. With 5 bases removed from V and 2 bases from J, the gap between germline ends came to 15 bases. The CDR3 DNA follows: TGTGCCAGTAGTCTTCGGACCGGGATAAACACCGGGGAGCTGTTTTTT. Encoded protein: CASSLRTGINTGELFF.

V usage is TRBV19 and J usage is TRBJ1-1, with 8 nucleotides matching TRBD1. In germline, CDR1 is LNHDA, CDR2 SQIVND (reference sequence). CDR3 length equals 16 residues. J gave up 0 bases and V 3 bases, and 6 bases lay outside the gene matches. The CDR3 bases are TGTGCCAGTAGTATGTGGACAGGGTGGATGAACACTGAAGCTTTCTTT. Residues: CASSMWTGWMNTEAFF.

The rearrangement joins TRBV7-6 to TRBJ2-7; D not resolved. This CDR3 spans 13 amino acids. Germline V gene lookup returns CDR1 SGHVS and CDR2 FNYEAQ. V lost 2 bases and J lost 5, with 10 bases in between. The CDR3 loop is CASSLLGLNEQYF. The CDR3 DNA is TGTGCCAGCAGCTTATTAGGGTTAAACGAGCAGTACTTC.

The rearrangement uses TRBV6-1 and TRBJ2-5; D remains unclear. The CDR3 totals 12 residues. CDR1 and CDR2 (germline): MNHNS, SASEGT. Trimming pared 3 bases from V and 5 bases from J, leaving 7 bases between. For the CDR3, the DNA is TGTGCCAGCAGTGATACTCGGGAGACCCAGTACTTC. Translating it yields CASSDTRETQYF.

The chain employs TRBV6-6 and TRBJ2-1, with 9 bases lining up with TRBD2. V trimming: 5 bases; J trimming: 6 bases; junction bases outside the gene matches: 8. CDR3 length: 15 residues. Germline CDR1 MNHNY, CDR2 SVGAGI (reference sequence). The CDR3 DNA reads as TGTGCCAGCAGTACCGCGGGGGGGGGCCGCAATGAGCAGTTCTTC. It encodes CASSTAGGGRNEQFF.

The chain is built from TRBV5-1 and TRBJ2-5, with TRBD2 matching over 9 bases. J gave up 1 base and V 0 bases, and 1 base lay outside the gene matches. The CDR3 sequence is 15 residues long. From germline, CDR1 is SGHRS and CDR2 YFSETQ. For the CDR3, the DNA is TGCGCCAGCAGCTTGGTTAGCGGGGGCCAAGAGACCCAGTACTTC. This codes for CASSLVSGGQETQYF. The whole variable domain, remainder taken from reference TRBV5-1 and TRBJ2-5, is KAGVTQTPRYLIKTRGQQVTLSCSPISGHRSVSWYQQTPGQGLQFLFEYFSETQRNKGNFPGRFSGRQFSNSRSEMNVSTLELGDSALYLCASSLVSGGQETQYFGPGTRLLVL.

This clone was seen a single time. The chain combines TRBV7-2 with TRBJ2-5; D assignment may be TRBD1 or TRBD2 (6 bases each). CDR3 size: 14 residues. The V gene's germline CDR1 is SGHTA and CDR2 FQGNSA. Trimming left V 5 bases short and J 5 bases short, with 15 bases between. The CDR3: CASSPVGGIETQYF. The CDR3 DNA reads TGTGCCAGCAGCCCCGTAGGGGGGATCGAGACCCAGTACTTC.

The chain joins TRBV11-3 to TRBJ2-3; 7 bases are shared with TRBD1. Trimming removed 5 bases from V and 2 bases from J; junction bases left unmatched: 7. The CDR3 extends over 15 amino acids. Germline loops: CDR1 SGHNT, CDR2 YENEEA. CDR3 bases: TGTGCCAGCAGCACCCCAGGGGGACCCACAGATACGCAGTATTTT. Translation: CASSTPGGPTDTQYF.

This chain uses TRBV7-2 with TRBJ2-5; 12 bases line up with TRBD2. This CDR3 comprises 16 residues. Germline CDR1 SGHTA, CDR2 FQGNSA. V trimming: 1 base; J trimming: 4 bases; junction bases outside the gene matches: 4. The CDR3 nucleotides read TGTGCCAGCAGCTTAGGACTAGCGGGGGTTGGAGAGACCCAGTACTTC. Translation gives CASSLGLAGVGETQYF.

The chain uses TRBV9 and TRBJ1-3; D remains unclear. Germline CDR1 and CDR2: SGDLS and YYNGEE. Trimming shortened V by 0 bases and J by 2 bases, and 12 bases separated the two germline ends. The CDR3 length is 16 residues. CDR3 nucleotides: TGTGCCAGCAGCGTAGCTGTGGGGAGCCCTGGAAACACCATATATTTT. It yields the protein CASSVAVGSPGNTIYF.

This clone was detected only once. CDR3 loop: CASSERAAGLYNEQFF. For the CDR3, the DNA is TGTGCCAGCAGTGAAAGGGCCGCAGGCCTTTACAATGAGCAGTTCTTC. The genes are TRBV6-1 and TRBJ2-1; no clear D gene. CDR1 MNHNS and CDR2 SASEGT come from the germline V gene. Trimming removed 2 bases at V and 4 bases at J, with 15 bases between. This CDR3 is built from 16 residues.

DNA of the CDR3: TGCGCCAGCGCCGAACAGGGCTTCGCTTTCTTT. It codes for CASAEQGFAFF. The chain has TRBV10-2 and TRBJ1-1; a possible D gene is TRBD1 (6 bases). The ends were cut back, 8 bases at V and 11 bases at J, with 15 bases in the middle. The CDR3 runs to 11 residues. The V gene's germline CDR1 is WSHSY and CDR2 SAAADI.

The chain couples TRBV9 to TRBJ1-5; D gene unclear. CDR1 is SGDLS and CDR2 is YYNGEE in the germline V gene. This CDR3 spans 15 amino acids. V gave up 0 bases and J gave up 3 bases, with 10 bases separating them. The CDR3 DNA reads TGTGCCAGCAGCGTAGCCCCACAGATCAATCAGCCCCAGCATTTT. This gives the protein CASSVAPQINQPQHF.